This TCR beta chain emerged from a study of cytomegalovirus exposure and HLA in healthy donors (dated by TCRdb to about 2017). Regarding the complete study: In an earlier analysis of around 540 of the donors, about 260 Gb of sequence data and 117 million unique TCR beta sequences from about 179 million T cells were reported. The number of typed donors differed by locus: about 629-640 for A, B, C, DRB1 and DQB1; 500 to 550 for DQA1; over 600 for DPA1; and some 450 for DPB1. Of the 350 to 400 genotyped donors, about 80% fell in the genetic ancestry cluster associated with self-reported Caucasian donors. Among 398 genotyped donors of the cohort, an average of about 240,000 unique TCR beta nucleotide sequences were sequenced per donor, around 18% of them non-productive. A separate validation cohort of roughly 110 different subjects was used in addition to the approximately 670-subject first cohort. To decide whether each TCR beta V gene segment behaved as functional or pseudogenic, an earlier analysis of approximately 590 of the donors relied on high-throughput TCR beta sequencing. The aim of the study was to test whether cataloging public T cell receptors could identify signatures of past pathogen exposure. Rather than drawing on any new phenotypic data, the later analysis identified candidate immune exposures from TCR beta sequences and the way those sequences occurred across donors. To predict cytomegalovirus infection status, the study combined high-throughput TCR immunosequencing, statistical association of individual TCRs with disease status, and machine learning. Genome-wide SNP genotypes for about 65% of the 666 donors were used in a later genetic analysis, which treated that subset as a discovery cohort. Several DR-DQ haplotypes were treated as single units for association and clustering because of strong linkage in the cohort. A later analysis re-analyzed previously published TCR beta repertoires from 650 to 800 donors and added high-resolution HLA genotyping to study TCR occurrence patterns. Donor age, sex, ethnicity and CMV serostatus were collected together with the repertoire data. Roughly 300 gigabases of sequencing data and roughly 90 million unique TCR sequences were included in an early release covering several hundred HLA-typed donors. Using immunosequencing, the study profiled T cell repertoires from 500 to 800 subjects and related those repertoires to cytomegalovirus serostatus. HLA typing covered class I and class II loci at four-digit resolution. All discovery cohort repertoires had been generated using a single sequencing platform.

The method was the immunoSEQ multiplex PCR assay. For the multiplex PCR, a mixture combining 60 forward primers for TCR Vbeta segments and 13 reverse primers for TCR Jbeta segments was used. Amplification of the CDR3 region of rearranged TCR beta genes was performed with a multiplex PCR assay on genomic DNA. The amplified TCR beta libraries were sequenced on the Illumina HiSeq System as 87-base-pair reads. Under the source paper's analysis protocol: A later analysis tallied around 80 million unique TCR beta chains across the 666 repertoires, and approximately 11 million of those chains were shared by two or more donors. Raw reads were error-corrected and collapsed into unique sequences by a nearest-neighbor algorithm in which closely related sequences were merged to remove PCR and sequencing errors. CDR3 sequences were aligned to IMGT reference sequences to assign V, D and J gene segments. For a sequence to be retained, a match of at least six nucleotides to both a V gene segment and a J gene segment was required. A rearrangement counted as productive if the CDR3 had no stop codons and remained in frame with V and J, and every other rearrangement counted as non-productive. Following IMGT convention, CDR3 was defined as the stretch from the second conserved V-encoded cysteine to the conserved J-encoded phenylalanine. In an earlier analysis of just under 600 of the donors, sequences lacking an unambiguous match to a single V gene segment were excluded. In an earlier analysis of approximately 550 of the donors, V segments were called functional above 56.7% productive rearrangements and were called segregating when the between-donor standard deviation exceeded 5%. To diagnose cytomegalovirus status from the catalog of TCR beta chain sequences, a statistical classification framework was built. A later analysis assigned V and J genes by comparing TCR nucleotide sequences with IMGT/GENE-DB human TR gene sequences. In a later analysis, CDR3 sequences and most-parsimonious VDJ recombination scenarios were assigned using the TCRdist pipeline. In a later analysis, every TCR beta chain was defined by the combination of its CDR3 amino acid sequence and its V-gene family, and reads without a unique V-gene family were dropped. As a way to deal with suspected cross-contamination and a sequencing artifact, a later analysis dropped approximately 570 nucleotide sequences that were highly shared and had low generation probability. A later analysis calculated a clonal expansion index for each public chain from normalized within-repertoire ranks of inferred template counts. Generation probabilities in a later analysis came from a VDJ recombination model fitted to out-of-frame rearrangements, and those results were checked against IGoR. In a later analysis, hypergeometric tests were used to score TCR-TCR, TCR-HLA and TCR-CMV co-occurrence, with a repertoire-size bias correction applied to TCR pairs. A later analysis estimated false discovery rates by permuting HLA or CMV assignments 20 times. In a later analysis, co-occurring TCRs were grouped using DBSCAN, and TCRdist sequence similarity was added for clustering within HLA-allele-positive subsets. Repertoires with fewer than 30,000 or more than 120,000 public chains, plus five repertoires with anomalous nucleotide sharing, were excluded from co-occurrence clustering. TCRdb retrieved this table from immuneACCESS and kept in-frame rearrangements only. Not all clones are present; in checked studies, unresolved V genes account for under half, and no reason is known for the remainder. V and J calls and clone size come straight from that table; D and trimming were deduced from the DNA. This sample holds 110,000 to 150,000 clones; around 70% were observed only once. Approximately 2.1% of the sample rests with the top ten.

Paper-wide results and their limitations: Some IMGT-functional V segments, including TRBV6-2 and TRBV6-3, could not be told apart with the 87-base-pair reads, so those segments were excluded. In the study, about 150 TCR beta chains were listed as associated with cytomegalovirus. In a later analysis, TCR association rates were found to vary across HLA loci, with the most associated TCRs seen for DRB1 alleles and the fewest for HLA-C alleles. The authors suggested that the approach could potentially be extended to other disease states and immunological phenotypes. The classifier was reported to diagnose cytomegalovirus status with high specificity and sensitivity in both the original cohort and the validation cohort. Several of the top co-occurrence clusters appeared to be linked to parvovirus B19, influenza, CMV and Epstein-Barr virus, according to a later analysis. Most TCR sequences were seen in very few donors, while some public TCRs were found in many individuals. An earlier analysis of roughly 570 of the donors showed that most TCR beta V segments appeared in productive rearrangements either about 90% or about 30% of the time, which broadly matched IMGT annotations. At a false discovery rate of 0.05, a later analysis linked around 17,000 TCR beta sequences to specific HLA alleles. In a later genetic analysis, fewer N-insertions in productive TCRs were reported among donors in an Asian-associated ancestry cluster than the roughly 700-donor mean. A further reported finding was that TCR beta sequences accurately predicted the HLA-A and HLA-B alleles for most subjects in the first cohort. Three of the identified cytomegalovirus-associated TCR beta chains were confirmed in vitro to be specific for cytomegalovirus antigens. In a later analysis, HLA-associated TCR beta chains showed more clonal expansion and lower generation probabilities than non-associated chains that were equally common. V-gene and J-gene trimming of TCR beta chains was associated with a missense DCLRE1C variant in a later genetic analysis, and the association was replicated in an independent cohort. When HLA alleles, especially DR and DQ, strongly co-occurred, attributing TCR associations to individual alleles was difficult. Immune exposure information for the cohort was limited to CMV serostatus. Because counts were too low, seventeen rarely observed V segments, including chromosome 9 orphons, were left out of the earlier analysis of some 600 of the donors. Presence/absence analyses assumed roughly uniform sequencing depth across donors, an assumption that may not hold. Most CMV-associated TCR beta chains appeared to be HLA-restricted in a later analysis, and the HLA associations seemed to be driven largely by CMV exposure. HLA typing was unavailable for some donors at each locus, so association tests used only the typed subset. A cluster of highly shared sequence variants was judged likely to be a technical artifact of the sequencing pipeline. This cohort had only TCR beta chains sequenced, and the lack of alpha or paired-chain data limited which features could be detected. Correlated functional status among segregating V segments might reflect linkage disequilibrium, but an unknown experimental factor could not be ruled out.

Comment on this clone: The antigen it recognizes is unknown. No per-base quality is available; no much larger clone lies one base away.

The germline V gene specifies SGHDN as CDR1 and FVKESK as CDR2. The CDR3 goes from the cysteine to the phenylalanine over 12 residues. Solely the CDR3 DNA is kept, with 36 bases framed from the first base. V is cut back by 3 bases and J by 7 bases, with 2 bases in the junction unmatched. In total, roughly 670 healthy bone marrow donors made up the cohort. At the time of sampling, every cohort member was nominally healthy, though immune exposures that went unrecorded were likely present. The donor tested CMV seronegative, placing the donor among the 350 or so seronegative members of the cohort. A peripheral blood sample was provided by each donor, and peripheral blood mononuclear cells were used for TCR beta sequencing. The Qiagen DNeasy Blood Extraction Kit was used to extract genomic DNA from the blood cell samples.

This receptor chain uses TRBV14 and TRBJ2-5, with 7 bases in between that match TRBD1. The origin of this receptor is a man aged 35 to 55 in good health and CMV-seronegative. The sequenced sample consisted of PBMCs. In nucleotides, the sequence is TGTGCCAGCAGCCATGGGACAGTGACCCAGTACTTC. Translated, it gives CASSHGTVTQYF.